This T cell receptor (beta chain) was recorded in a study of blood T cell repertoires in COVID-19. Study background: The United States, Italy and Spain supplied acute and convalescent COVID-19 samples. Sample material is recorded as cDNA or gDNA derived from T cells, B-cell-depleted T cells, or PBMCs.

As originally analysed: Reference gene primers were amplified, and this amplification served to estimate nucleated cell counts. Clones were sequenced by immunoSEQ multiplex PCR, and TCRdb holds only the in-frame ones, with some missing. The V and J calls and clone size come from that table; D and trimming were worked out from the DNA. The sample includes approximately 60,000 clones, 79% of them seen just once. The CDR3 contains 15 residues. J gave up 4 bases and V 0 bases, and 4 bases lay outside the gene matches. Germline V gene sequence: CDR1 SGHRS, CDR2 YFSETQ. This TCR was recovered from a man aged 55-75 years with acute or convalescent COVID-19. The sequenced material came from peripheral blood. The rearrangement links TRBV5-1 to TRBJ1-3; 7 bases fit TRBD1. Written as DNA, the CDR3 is TGCGCCAGCAGCTTGGTTGCAGGGGGAGGAAACACCATATATTTT. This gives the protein CASSLVAGGGNTIYF.